This T cell receptor beta chain was retrieved from a study of OX40 agonist ivuxolimab in advanced cancers. As for the study in general: Patients were treated with ivuxolimab, an agonistic anti-OX40 (CD134) antibody. With a range of roughly 23 to 85, age averaged about 59 years, and about 80% were male. Antecedent anti-PD-1, anti-PD-L1 or anti-CTLA-4 therapy was permissible, with about 40% having received some. Findings of the study overall: Compared with CD4+, CD8+ T cells on average had more expanded clones.

V lost 0 bases and J lost 4, with 13 bases in between. CDR3 size: 16 residues. Germline V CDR1 and CDR2: MGHRA, YSYEKL. The method was immunoSEQ multiplex PCR; TCRdb's version includes in-frame clones alone and lacks a portion of them. The sample lists approximately 74,000 clones, 80% to 95% occurring once. About this clone: Its specificity is not known.

This receptor was obtained from an adult with an advanced solid tumor such as melanoma, head and neck, liver or kidney cancer. The material was CD4+ or CD8+ T cells sorted from blood, obtained in a trial of the OX40 agonist ivuxolimab. The chain links TRBV4-1 to TRBJ1-3, with D possibly matching TRBD1 (6 bases). Here the CDR3 DNA reads TGCGCCAGCAGCCAAGATTTTCAGGGGTTAGGAAACACCATATATTTT. This sequence encodes CASSQDFQGLGNTIYF.